This record looks at one T cell receptor (beta chain) sequence and its context. The antigen is unknown. These data belong to a study of radiotherapy plus CTLA-4 blockade in lung cancer. Across the study: Overall, approximately 18% of patients showed an objective response, while 25% to 35% attained disease control.

Patients with chemo-refractory metastatic non-small-cell lung cancer received focal radiation plus CTLA-4 blockade with ipilimumab. V was pared by 3 bases and J by 2 bases, with 10 bases of the junction left unmatched. Germline CDR1 is SGHNT and CDR2 is YYREEE (reference sequence). There are 16 residues in the CDR3. Overall study findings and caveats: Researchers report tumor-derived TCR clones expanding in blood after radiotherapy plus ipilimumab. Interferon-beta and early blood T cell clone dynamics reportedly predicted response best.

The assay was immunoSEQ multiplex PCR, and TCRdb's table has in-frame clones only and misses some. The data hold about 36,000 clones, with around 85% observed a single time. The chain combines TRBV5-4 with TRBJ2-7; 8 nucleotides line up with TRBD1. Specimen: peripheral blood, collected from a patient treated with radiotherapy plus ipilimumab. The origin of this receptor is a human donor with non-small cell lung cancer who had stable disease on radiotherapy plus ipilimumab. The CDR3 bases are TGTGCCAGCAGCTCACTATTGACAGGGGCACCCTACGAGCAGTACTTC. It is translated as CASSSLLTGAPYEQYF.